This T cell receptor (beta chain) comes out of a study of cytomegalovirus exposure and HLA in healthy donors. Study observations and caveats: The availability of immune exposure information extended only to CMV serostatus. TCR beta V segments were, for the most part, productive about 87% or about 30% of the time in an earlier analysis. Sequence variants that were highly shared formed a cluster that was likely a sequencing artifact. Analysis performed later found 16,000 or so TCR beta sequences associated with HLA alleles at 0.05 false discovery rate.

It was with 60 Vbeta and 13 Jbeta primers that the PCR ran. Profiling relied on immunoSEQ multiplex PCR, and the TCRdb table lists in-frame clones only, not all of them. Among 130,000 or so clones listed, approximately 80% were seen once. Notes on this clone: What it binds is not known.

Material: PBMCs. The clonotype was recovered from a man in his late teens or twenties in good health and CMV-seropositive.

The DNA of the CDR3 is TGTGCCAGTAGTACCAGGCAACAGAGCCCCTTAGACGAGCAGTACTTC. Translation: CASSTRQQSPLDEQYF. The V call is TRBV19, the J call TRBJ2-7; D is uncertain. Germline V gives CDR1 LNHDA, CDR2 SQIVND (reference sequence). The ends were cut back, 4 bases at V and 5 bases at J, with 21 bases in the middle. The CDR3 is 16 amino acids.